This is a list of T cell receptor beta chains from one sample in a study of CD8+ T cells in alopecia areata. Sequenced by immunoSEQ multiplex PCR; TCRdb stores in-frame clones only, minus some. The sample yields some 190,000 clones, roughly 70% seen once. The sample was CD4+ T cells sorted from blood, taken at week 49, from a patient treated with tofacitinib. These receptors all come from a human donor with alopecia areata. Each CDR3 is given with its conserved first and last residue. D genes are given only for firm matches. Part of the rows lack a size; the others show once, few, many or a class for expanded clones.

v_call: TRBV28; d_call: NA; j_call: TRBJ1-1; clone_size: once; cdr3_nt: TGTGCCAGCAGCCAACCCAGGGGTTCCACTGAAGCTTTCTTT; cdr3_aa: CASSQPRGSTEAFF
v_call: TRBV11-2; d_call: NA; j_call: TRBJ1-2; clone_size: once; cdr3_nt: TGTGCCAGCAGCTTAGCTGGGGGACGAGTTTTATATGGCTACACCTTC; cdr3_aa: CASSLAGGRVLYGYTF
v_call: TRBV9; d_call: NA; j_call: TRBJ2-5; clone_size: few; cdr3_nt: TGTGCCAGCAGCGTCCCCCCTGGGGAGACCCAGTACTTC; cdr3_aa: CASSVPPGETQYF
v_call: TRBV2; d_call: TRBD2; j_call: TRBJ2-1; clone_size: NA; cdr3_nt: TGTGCCAGCAGTGAGGTGACTAGCGGGGCTTACAATGAGCAGCTCTTC; cdr3_aa: CASSEVTSGAYNEQLF
v_call: TRBV29-1; d_call: NA; j_call: TRBJ1-6; clone_size: NA; cdr3_nt: TGCAGCGTTGGGACAGAAAGGTATTCACCCCTCCACTTT; cdr3_aa: CSVGTERYSPLHF
v_call: TRBV5-8; d_call: TRBD2; j_call: TRBJ2-1; clone_size: NA; cdr3_nt: TGTGCCGGCAGACTAGCGGTTTACAATGAGCAGTTCTTC; cdr3_aa: CAGRLAVYNEQFF
v_call: TRBV5-1; d_call: NA; j_call: TRBJ2-3; clone_size: NA; cdr3_nt: TGCGCCAGCAGCTTGGGGGGAATTGCAGATACGCAGTATTTT; cdr3_aa: CASSLGGIADTQYF
v_call: TRBV21-1; d_call: NA; j_call: TRBJ1-2; clone_size: few; cdr3_nt: TGTGCCAGCAGCAAAGAGGGGACCATGGGTGGCTACACCTTC; cdr3_aa: CASSKEGTMGGYTF
v_call: TRBV23-1; d_call: NA; j_call: TRBJ1-1; clone_size: few; cdr3_nt: TGCGTCACGTTTAGGGGGTACGACACTGAAGCTTTCTTT; cdr3_aa: CVTFRGYDTEAFF
v_call: TRBV23-1; d_call: NA; j_call: TRBJ2-7; clone_size: NA; cdr3_nt: TGCGCCAGCAGTCATTGGACACCGTCTAGGTACGAGCAGTACTTC; cdr3_aa: CASSHWTPSRYEQYF
v_call: TRBV19; d_call: TRBD1; j_call: TRBJ2-7; clone_size: NA; cdr3_nt: TGTGCCAGTAGTATATCCGGACAGGGCGGCTACGAGCAGTACTTC; cdr3_aa: CASSISGQGGYEQYF
v_call: TRBV29-1; d_call: NA; j_call: TRBJ1-1; clone_size: NA; cdr3_nt: TGCAGCGACTCATCCCGGGCAATTGAAGCTTTCTTT; cdr3_aa: CSDSSRAIEAFF
v_call: TRBV27; d_call: NA; j_call: TRBJ2-6; clone_size: NA; cdr3_nt: TGTGCCAGCAGTTTACAAGGGAGTGGGGCCAACGTCCTGACTTTC; cdr3_aa: CASSLQGSGANVLTF
v_call: TRBV30; d_call: NA; j_call: TRBJ1-3; clone_size: few; cdr3_nt: TGTGCCTGGAGTGGCCGATGGGGCTCTGGAAACACCATATATTTT; cdr3_aa: CAWSGRWGSGNTIYF
v_call: TRBV30; d_call: TRBD1; j_call: TRBJ1-4; clone_size: NA; cdr3_nt: TGTGCCTTGGAAAAGGACAGGGCTGAAAAACTGTTTTTT; cdr3_aa: CALEKDRAEKLFF
v_call: TRBV19; d_call: NA; j_call: TRBJ2-1; clone_size: NA; cdr3_nt: TGTGCCAGTAGTATGCGAGACATTCTACAGTTCTTC; cdr3_aa: CASSMRDILQFF
v_call: TRBV6-5; d_call: NA; j_call: TRBJ1-1; clone_size: NA; cdr3_nt: TGTGCCAGCAAGTTAGGCGGGGTGGAGAACACTGAAGCTTTCTTT; cdr3_aa: CASKLGGVENTEAFF
v_call: TRBV7-2; d_call: NA; j_call: TRBJ1-1; clone_size: NA; cdr3_nt: TGTGCCAGCAGCTTAGGAGCTACGGGCACTGAAGCTTTCTTT; cdr3_aa: CASSLGATGTEAFF
v_call: TRBV11-3; d_call: TRBD1; j_call: TRBJ2-7; clone_size: NA; cdr3_nt: TGTGCCAGCAGCTTAGAGGGGACAGCGCGGCTCGAGCAGTACTTC; cdr3_aa: CASSLEGTARLEQYF
v_call: TRBV14; d_call: NA; j_call: TRBJ2-1; clone_size: NA; cdr3_nt: TGTGCCAGCAGCCAAGATCTCGAGGGGGAGCAGTTCTTC; cdr3_aa: CASSQDLEGEQFF
v_call: TRBV15; d_call: NA; j_call: TRBJ2-2; clone_size: NA; cdr3_nt: TGTGCCACCAGCAGTTTACGCGCCGGGGAGCTGTTTTTT; cdr3_aa: CATSSLRAGELFF
v_call: TRBV5-1; d_call: NA; j_call: TRBJ2-6; clone_size: few; cdr3_nt: TGCGCCAGCAGCTTGGGCCCAGTCAAGGCTGGGGCCAACGTCCTGACTTTC; cdr3_aa: CASSLGPVKAGANVLTF
v_call: TRBV2; d_call: NA; j_call: TRBJ2-3; clone_size: NA; cdr3_nt: TGTGCCAGCAGTTTGAGGGCTGGCGCACGAGATACGCAGTATTTT; cdr3_aa: CASSLRAGARDTQYF
v_call: TRBV5-1; d_call: TRBD2; j_call: TRBJ2-1; clone_size: NA; cdr3_nt: TGCGCCAGCAGCTTCCCTAGCGGGGGGGCCAATGAGCAGTTCTTC; cdr3_aa: CASSFPSGGANEQFF
v_call: TRBV18; d_call: NA; j_call: TRBJ2-7; clone_size: once; cdr3_nt: TGTGCCAGCTCACCGCATAGTGAGGACGAGCAGTACTTC; cdr3_aa: CASSPHSEDEQYF
v_call: TRBV4-3; d_call: NA; j_call: TRBJ2-6; clone_size: NA; cdr3_nt: TGCGCCAGCAGCCAAGCCTCCGGGGCCGGGGCCAACGTCCTGACTTTC; cdr3_aa: CASSQASGAGANVLTF
v_call: TRBV29-1; d_call: NA; j_call: TRBJ1-2; clone_size: few; cdr3_nt: TGCAGCGTTGTATCCCTGCGAGACTATGGCTACACCTTC; cdr3_aa: CSVVSLRDYGYTF
v_call: TRBV9; d_call: TRBD1; j_call: TRBJ2-2; clone_size: NA; cdr3_nt: TGTGCCAGCAGCTCGACAGGGAGGAACACCGGGGAGCTGTTTTTT; cdr3_aa: CASSSTGRNTGELFF
v_call: TRBV25-1; d_call: NA; j_call: TRBJ1-1; clone_size: NA; cdr3_nt: TGTGCCAGCAGACGGGGGACTGAAGCTTTCTTT; cdr3_aa: CASRRGTEAFF
v_call: TRBV29-1; d_call: NA; j_call: TRBJ2-7; clone_size: NA; cdr3_nt: TGCAGCGTTATTTACGGGTACGAGCAGTACTTC; cdr3_aa: CSVIYGYEQYF
v_call: TRBV7-2; d_call: TRBD2; j_call: TRBJ2-4; clone_size: once; cdr3_nt: TGTGCCAGCAGCTTCGGTGGGCGGGGGGACACAAAAAACATTCAGTACTTC; cdr3_aa: CASSFGGRGDTKNIQYF
v_call: TRBV30; d_call: NA; j_call: TRBJ2-7; clone_size: NA; cdr3_nt: TGTGCCTGGGAGGACAACTACGAGCAGTACTTC; cdr3_aa: CAWEDNYEQYF
v_call: TRBV4-3; d_call: NA; j_call: TRBJ1-6; clone_size: few; cdr3_nt: TGCGCCAGCAGCCCGACGTCCAGGGCAGATTCACCCCTCCACTTT; cdr3_aa: CASSPTSRADSPLHF
v_call: TRBV29-1; d_call: NA; j_call: TRBJ1-1; clone_size: NA; cdr3_nt: TGCAGCGTTAAACGCAGTGTAATGAACACTGAAGCTTTCTTT; cdr3_aa: CSVKRSVMNTEAFF
v_call: TRBV30; d_call: NA; j_call: TRBJ1-2; clone_size: NA; cdr3_nt: TGTGCCTGGAGTGTACCGGGACAACTTAACTATGGCTACACCTTC; cdr3_aa: CAWSVPGQLNYGYTF
v_call: TRBV27; d_call: NA; j_call: TRBJ1-2; clone_size: NA; cdr3_nt: TGTGCCAGCAGCTCGCGTGGGGAATATGGCTACACCTTC; cdr3_aa: CASSSRGEYGYTF
v_call: TRBV27; d_call: NA; j_call: TRBJ2-7; clone_size: NA; cdr3_nt: TGTGCCAGCAGGCCGGACAAGGCCGTTACAACCTACGAGCAGTACTTC; cdr3_aa: CASRPDKAVTTYEQYF
v_call: TRBV15; d_call: TRBD1; j_call: TRBJ2-7; clone_size: NA; cdr3_nt: TGTGCCACCGCCATTGAGACAGGGGAAAACGAGCAGTACTTC; cdr3_aa: CATAIETGENEQYF
v_call: TRBV7-8; d_call: TRBD2; j_call: TRBJ2-7; clone_size: NA; cdr3_nt: TGTGCCAGCAGCCGCGGGACTAGCGGCTCCTACGAGCAGTACTTC; cdr3_aa: CASSRGTSGSYEQYF
v_call: TRBV10-2; d_call: NA; j_call: TRBJ2-7; clone_size: NA; cdr3_nt: TGCGCCAGCAGTGAATCTGGGCTCCACGAGCAGTACTTC; cdr3_aa: CASSESGLHEQYF
v_call: TRBV13; d_call: NA; j_call: TRBJ2-2; clone_size: few; cdr3_nt: TGTGCCAGCACCCGGACTGCGAACACCGGGGAGCTGTTTTTT; cdr3_aa: CASTRTANTGELFF
v_call: TRBV7-9; d_call: NA; j_call: TRBJ2-1; clone_size: NA; cdr3_nt: TGTGCCAGCAGCTCCCCCTGGAGCTCCTACAATGAGCAGTTCTTC; cdr3_aa: CASSSPWSSYNEQFF
v_call: TRBV25-1; d_call: TRBD2; j_call: TRBJ2-5; clone_size: NA; cdr3_nt: TGTGCCAGCAGTCCACTGACTAGCGGGGGGGAAGAGACCCAGTACTTC; cdr3_aa: CASSPLTSGGEETQYF
v_call: TRBV6-1; d_call: NA; j_call: TRBJ1-5; clone_size: NA; cdr3_nt: TGTGCCAGCAGTGGCCAGGGTTCTAGCAATCAGCCCCAGCATTTT; cdr3_aa: CASSGQGSSNQPQHF
v_call: TRBV11-2; d_call: NA; j_call: TRBJ1-6; clone_size: NA; cdr3_nt: TGTGCCAGCAGCCGAATCGGACAGCCGAATTCACCCCTCCACTTT; cdr3_aa: CASSRIGQPNSPLHF
v_call: TRBV30; d_call: NA; j_call: TRBJ2-1; clone_size: once; cdr3_nt: TGTGCCTCTACTCACTTGTTCAATGAGCAGTTCTTC; cdr3_aa: CASTHLFNEQFF
v_call: TRBV19; d_call: NA; j_call: TRBJ2-5; clone_size: NA; cdr3_nt: TGTGCCAGTAGTCCACATGGCCAAGAGACCCAGTACTTC; cdr3_aa: CASSPHGQETQYF
v_call: TRBV13; d_call: NA; j_call: TRBJ1-6; clone_size: NA; cdr3_nt: TGTGCCAGCAGCTTGAACGATTCACCCCTCCACTTT; cdr3_aa: CASSLNDSPLHF
v_call: TRBV29-1; d_call: NA; j_call: TRBJ1-1; clone_size: NA; cdr3_nt: TGCAGCGTGATGGCAGTAGAGAACACTGAAGCTTTCTTT; cdr3_aa: CSVMAVENTEAFF
v_call: TRBV5-1; d_call: NA; j_call: TRBJ2-7; clone_size: NA; cdr3_nt: TGCGCCAGCAGCTTGGGGCTAGGCGAGCAGTACTTC; cdr3_aa: CASSLGLGEQYF
v_call: TRBV6-4; d_call: NA; j_call: TRBJ1-4; clone_size: NA; cdr3_nt: TGTGCCAGCAGTGACCATTCGGGGGAAAAACTGTTTTTT; cdr3_aa: CASSDHSGEKLFF
v_call: TRBV21-1; d_call: NA; j_call: TRBJ2-1; clone_size: NA; cdr3_nt: TGTGCCAGCAGCAAAGATTACGACCAAATTTCCTACAATGAGCAGTTCTTC; cdr3_aa: CASSKDYDQISYNEQFF
v_call: TRBV29-1; d_call: TRBD2; j_call: TRBJ2-1; clone_size: NA; cdr3_nt: TGCAGCCTAAGGACTAGCGGGGGTAATGAGCAGTTCTTC; cdr3_aa: CSLRTSGGNEQFF
v_call: TRBV6-1; d_call: TRBD2; j_call: TRBJ2-3; clone_size: NA; cdr3_nt: TGTGCCAGCAGTGAAGAGGGCGGGGGGAGACAGTATTTT; cdr3_aa: CASSEEGGGRQYF
v_call: TRBV2; d_call: TRBD1; j_call: TRBJ1-2; clone_size: few; cdr3_nt: TGTGCCAGCAGTGTGGACAGGGATGGCTACACCTTC; cdr3_aa: CASSVDRDGYTF
v_call: TRBV11-2; d_call: NA; j_call: TRBJ2-7; clone_size: NA; cdr3_nt: TGTGCCAGCAGCTTAGGTCTGGGCCCCTACGAGCAGTACTTC; cdr3_aa: CASSLGLGPYEQYF